This is a list of T cell receptor beta chains from one sample in a study of blood T cell repertoires in COVID-19. Here immunoSEQ multiplex PCR was the method, and the copy in TCRdb shows in-frame clones only, minus some. The data hold approximately 100,000 clones, with around 90% observed a single time. The sequenced sample was peripheral blood. These receptors all come from a man between 50 and 59 years old in a cohort sampled during active COVID-19. CDR3s include the opening cysteine and the closing phenylalanine or tryptophan. A D gene is named only where the DNA matches it firmly. Clone sizes are given selectively: once, few, many, or a class where the clone is expanded.

CDR3: CASSPGQGAGGGSQETQYF
DNA: TGTGCCAGCAGTCCCGGACAGGGGGCCGGCGGGGGATCCCAAGAGACCCAGTACTTC
J: TRBJ2-5
V: TRBV6-6
size: -
D: TRBD1

CDR3: CASSISPGGGPETQYF
DNA: TGTGCCAGTAGTATTAGCCCAGGCGGGGGTCCAGAGACCCAGTACTTC
J: TRBJ2-5
V: TRBV19
size: -
D: TRBD2

CDR3: CASSFRRSYNEQFF
DNA: TGTGCCAGCAGCTTCAGACGGAGCTACAATGAGCAGTTCTTC
J: TRBJ2-1
V: TRBV7-8
size: -
D: -

CDR3: CASTRSSGGPGELFF
DNA: TGTGCCAGCACCCGGTCTAGCGGGGGACCCGGGGAGCTGTTTTTT
J: TRBJ2-2
V: TRBV7-2
size: -
D: TRBD2

CDR3: CASSPGQTLVYTEAFF
DNA: TGTGCCAGCAGCCCCGGACAGACGTTAGTATACACTGAAGCTTTCTTT
J: TRBJ1-1
V: TRBV11-1
size: -
D: -

CDR3: CASTEILSGYTF
DNA: TGTGCCAGCACCGAAATATTGAGCGGCTACACCTTC
J: TRBJ1-2
V: TRBV6-5
size: -
D: -

CDR3: CASSSGIPATNEKLFF
DNA: TGTGCCAGCAGCTCGGGAATCCCAGCAACTAATGAAAAACTGTTTTTT
J: TRBJ1-4
V: TRBV5-4
size: -
D: -

CDR3: CATSDLPASGLAGGDTQYF
DNA: TGTGCCACCAGTGATTTGCCGGCGTCGGGACTAGCGGGGGGGGATACGCAGTATTTT
J: TRBJ2-3
V: TRBV24-1
size: -
D: TRBD2

CDR3: CAIRRQGANTEAFF
DNA: TGTGCGATTAGGAGACAGGGAGCGAACACTGAAGCTTTCTTT
J: TRBJ1-1
V: TRBV19
size: -
D: TRBD1

CDR3: CASSQASGGIETQYF
DNA: TGTGCCAGCAGCCAAGCTAGCGGGGGTATAGAGACCCAGTACTTC
J: TRBJ2-5
V: TRBV3-1/TRBV3-2
size: -
D: TRBD2

CDR3: CASSMGALNTEAFF
DNA: TGCGCCAGCAGCATGGGGGCCCTGAACACTGAAGCTTTCTTT
J: TRBJ1-1
V: TRBV5-1
size: -
D: -

CDR3: CASSSSQGNEQYF
DNA: TGTGCCAGCAGCTCGTCGCAGGGAAACGAGCAGTACTTC
J: TRBJ2-7
V: TRBV11-2
size: once
D: -

CDR3: CASSSGQVNNSPLHF
DNA: TGTGCCAGCAGCTCCGGACAGGTTAACAATTCACCCCTCCACTTT
J: TRBJ1-6
V: TRBV7-3
size: -
D: TRBD1

CDR3: CASSLEEGRSTEAFF
DNA: TGTGCCAGCAGCTTGGAAGAGGGTCGATCCACTGAAGCTTTCTTT
J: TRBJ1-1
V: TRBV5-4
size: few
D: -

CDR3: CASSLASGVVDTQYF
DNA: TGTGCCAGCAGCTTGGCGTCAGGGGTTGTAGATACGCAGTATTTT
J: TRBJ2-3
V: TRBV5-4
size: -
D: -

CDR3: CASSSTDYTEAFF
DNA: TGTGCCAGCAGCTCGACGGACTACACTGAAGCTTTCTTT
J: TRBJ1-1
V: TRBV7-3
size: -
D: -

CDR3: CASSLDRDRTAFF
DNA: TGTGCCAGCAGCTTGGACCGGGACAGGACGGCTTTCTTT
J: TRBJ1-1
V: TRBV7-8
size: -
D: TRBD1

CDR3: CSATTGGDEQFF
DNA: TGCAGCGCAACTACGGGGGGGGATGAGCAGTTCTTC
J: TRBJ2-1
V: TRBV29-1
size: -
D: TRBD2

CDR3: CASSLAGGGVTGELFF
DNA: TGCGCCAGCAGCTTGGCAGGGGGCGGTGTCACCGGGGAGCTGTTTTTT
J: TRBJ2-2
V: TRBV5-1
size: -
D: TRBD1

CDR3: CATKGGGRLVDTQYF
DNA: TGTGCCACCAAGGGCGGGGGGCGTCTGGTAGATACGCAGTATTTT
J: TRBJ2-3
V: TRBV15
size: -
D: TRBD2

CDR3: CATSTNNRVETQYF
DNA: TGTGCCACCAGCACCAATAACAGGGTAGAGACCCAGTACTTC
J: TRBJ2-5
V: TRBV24-1
size: -
D: -

CDR3: CASSLAKNTEAFF
DNA: TGTGCCAGCAGCTTAGCTAAGAACACTGAAGCTTTCTTT
J: TRBJ1-1
V: TRBV7-9
size: -
D: -

CDR3: CASSRDETQYF
DNA: TGTGCCAGCTCACGAGATGAGACCCAGTACTTC
J: TRBJ2-5
V: TRBV18
size: -
D: -

CDR3: CASSTRQGSEETQYF
DNA: TGTGCCAGTAGTACGAGACAGGGGAGTGAGGAGACCCAGTACTTC
J: TRBJ2-5
V: TRBV19
size: -
D: TRBD1

CDR3: CASSQVPGGSYNEQFF
DNA: TGTGCCAGCAGCCAAGTCCCGGGGGGGTCCTACAATGAGCAGTTCTTC
J: TRBJ2-1
V: TRBV3-1/TRBV3-2
size: -
D: TRBD2

CDR3: CASSPPSGGAGETQYF
DNA: TGTGCCAGCAGCCCGCCTAGCGGGGGGGCCGGGGAGACCCAGTACTTC
J: TRBJ2-5
V: TRBV5-4
size: -
D: TRBD2

CDR3: CSASLRGDEKLFF
DNA: TGCAGTGCTAGTCTCAGGGGGGATGAAAAACTGTTTTTT
J: TRBJ1-4
V: TRBV20-1
size: -
D: TRBD1

CDR3: CASSLVQGGEQFF
DNA: TGCGCCAGCAGCTTGGTGCAGGGAGGTGAGCAGTTCTTC
J: TRBJ2-1
V: TRBV5-1
size: -
D: -

CDR3: CASSPGPEGPQPQHF
DNA: TGTGCCAGCAGCCCCGGTCCCGAGGGCCCCCAGCCCCAGCATTTT
J: TRBJ1-5
V: TRBV5-6
size: -
D: -

CDR3: CASSTTSGGSTDTQYF
DNA: TGTGCCAGCAGTACTACTAGCGGGGGGAGCACAGATACGCAGTATTTT
J: TRBJ2-3
V: TRBV27
size: -
D: TRBD2

CDR3: CASSQGGGSSSPLHF
DNA: TGTGCCAGCAGCCAAGGGGGAGGAAGCAGTTCACCCCTCCACTTT
J: TRBJ1-6
V: TRBV3-1/TRBV3-2
size: -
D: -

CDR3: CASSPPFGGGKNNEQFF
DNA: TGTGCCAGCTCACCTCCATTCGGGGGGGGGAAGAACAATGAGCAGTTCTTC
J: TRBJ2-1
V: TRBV18
size: -
D: TRBD2

CDR3: CASSLKGVTAKNIQYF
DNA: TGTGCCAGCAGTTTAAAAGGGGTGACGGCCAAAAACATTCAGTACTTC
J: TRBJ2-4
V: TRBV27
size: -
D: -

CDR3: CASSSRGSGANVLTF
DNA: TGTGCCAGCAGCTCCAGGGGTTCGGGGGCCAACGTCCTGACTTTC
J: TRBJ2-6
V: TRBV5-5
size: once
D: -

CDR3: CATGTGRLREKLFF
DNA: TGTGCAACTGGGACAGGGAGGCTCCGGGAAAAACTGTTTTTT
J: TRBJ1-4
V: TRBV28
size: -
D: TRBD1

CDR3: CASSRRAGGPGTTDTQYF
DNA: TGTGCCAGCAGCAGAAGAGCGGGGGGGCCGGGGACCACAGATACGCAGTATTTT
J: TRBJ2-3
V: TRBV5-4
size: -
D: TRBD2

CDR3: CASSGGWGPYNEQFF
DNA: TGTGCCAGTTCCGGGGGGTGGGGACCCTACAATGAGCAGTTCTTC
J: TRBJ2-1
V: TRBV25-1
size: -
D: TRBD2

CDR3: CASTPGGAGADTQYF
DNA: TGTGCCAGTACCCCCGGGGGGGCCGGCGCGGATACGCAGTATTTT
J: TRBJ2-3
V: TRBV19
size: -
D: TRBD2

CDR3: CASWESSYNEQFF
DNA: TGTGCCAGCTGGGAGTCCTCATACAATGAGCAGTTCTTC
J: TRBJ2-1
V: TRBV2
size: -
D: -

CDR3: CASSYYPGTSSTDTQYF
DNA: TGTGCCAGCAGTTACTACCCCGGGACTTCTAGCACAGATACGCAGTATTTT
J: TRBJ2-3
V: TRBV6-2/TRBV6-3
size: -
D: -

CDR3: CASRTTPGQGVHTEAFF
DNA: TGTGCCAGCAGGACGACGCCGGGACAGGGGGTTCACACTGAAGCTTTCTTT
J: TRBJ1-1
V: TRBV3-1/TRBV3-2
size: -
D: TRBD1

CDR3: CASSEAGGEHQPQHF
DNA: TGTGCCAGCAGTGAAGCAGGCGGGGAACATCAGCCCCAGCATTTT
J: TRBJ1-5
V: TRBV6-1
size: -
D: -

CDR3: CASSLAAAGGAQNYGYTF
DNA: TGTGCCAGCAGCTTAGCTGCCGCGGGAGGGGCACAAAACTATGGCTACACCTTC
J: TRBJ1-2
V: TRBV7-6
size: -
D: -

CDR3: CASRGGATGELFF
DNA: TGTGCCAGCAGAGGGGGGGCAACCGGGGAGCTGTTTTTT
J: TRBJ2-2
V: TRBV12-3/TRBV12-4
size: -
D: -

CDR3: CASSIGDRYNEQFF
DNA: TGTGCCAGTAGTATAGGGGACAGATACAATGAGCAGTTCTTC
J: TRBJ2-1
V: TRBV19
size: -
D: TRBD1

CDR3: CAGNEDRDGYTF
DNA: TGTGCCGGCAACGAGGACAGAGATGGCTACACCTTC
J: TRBJ1-2
V: TRBV6-5
size: -
D: -

CDR3: CASSLEGKFTQPQHF
DNA: TGTGCCAGCAGCTTGGAGGGGAAGTTCACGCAGCCCCAGCATTTT
J: TRBJ1-5
V: TRBV5-8
size: -
D: -

CDR3: CASSVADNEQFF
DNA: TGCGCCAGCAGTGTGGCAGACAATGAGCAGTTCTTC
J: TRBJ2-1
V: TRBV10-2
size: once
D: -

CDR3: CAISLGTGTEAFF
DNA: TGTGCCATCAGTCTTGGGACAGGCACTGAAGCTTTCTTT
J: TRBJ1-1
V: TRBV10-3
size: -
D: TRBD1

CDR3: CAISAGVNTEAFF
DNA: TGTGCCATCAGCGCAGGGGTTAACACTGAAGCTTTCTTT
J: TRBJ1-1
V: TRBV10-3
size: -
D: -

CDR3: CASSFDREPYF
DNA: TGTGCCAGCAGCTTCGACAGGGAGCCGTACTTC
J: TRBJ2-5
V: TRBV6-2/TRBV6-3
size: -
D: TRBD1

CDR3: CASTASAYNEQFF
DNA: TGTGCCAGCACGGCTAGCGCCTACAATGAGCAGTTCTTC
J: TRBJ2-1
V: TRBV2
size: -
D: -

CDR3: CASSIKGQGSTGELFF
DNA: TGTGCCAGTAGTATAAAGGGACAGGGAAGCACCGGGGAGCTGTTTTTT
J: TRBJ2-2
V: TRBV19
size: -
D: TRBD1

CDR3: CASSQAWAGEFSNEKLFF
DNA: TGTGCCAGCAGCCAAGCTTGGGCAGGGGAGTTCTCAAATGAAAAACTGTTTTTT
J: TRBJ1-4
V: TRBV3-1/TRBV3-2
size: -
D: -

CDR3: CASSALGGGETQYF
DNA: TGCGCCAGCAGCGCCCTGGGGGGAGGAGAGACCCAGTACTTC
J: TRBJ2-5
V: TRBV5-1
size: -
D: -

CDR3: CASRKTGGREQYF
DNA: TGTGCCAGCAGGAAGACAGGGGGACGGGAGCAGTACTTC
J: TRBJ2-7
V: TRBV6-5
size: -
D: TRBD1